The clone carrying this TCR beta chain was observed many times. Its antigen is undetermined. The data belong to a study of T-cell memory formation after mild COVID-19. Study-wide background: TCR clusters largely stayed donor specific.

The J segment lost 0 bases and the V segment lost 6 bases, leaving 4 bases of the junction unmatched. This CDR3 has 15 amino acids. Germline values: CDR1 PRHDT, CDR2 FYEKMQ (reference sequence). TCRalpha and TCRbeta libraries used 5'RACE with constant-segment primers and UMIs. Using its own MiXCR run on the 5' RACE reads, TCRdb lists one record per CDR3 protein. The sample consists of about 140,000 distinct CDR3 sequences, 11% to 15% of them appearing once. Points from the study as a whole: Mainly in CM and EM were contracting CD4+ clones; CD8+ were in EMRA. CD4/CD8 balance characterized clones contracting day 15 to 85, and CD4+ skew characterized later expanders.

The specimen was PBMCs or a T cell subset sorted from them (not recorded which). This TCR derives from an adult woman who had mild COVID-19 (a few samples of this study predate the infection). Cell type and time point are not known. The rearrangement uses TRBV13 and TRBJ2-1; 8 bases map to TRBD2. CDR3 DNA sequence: TGTGCCAGCAGAAAACGGGGGGGCTCCTACAATGAGCAGTTCTTC. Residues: CASRKRGGSYNEQFF.